These 14 T cell receptor beta chains were all obtained from the same sample, sequenced in a study of metastatic and nonmetastatic thyroid tumors (dated by TCRdb to about 2020). Library method: PCR. This sample was sequenced with an Illumina HiSeq 4000. Clones were called with MiXCR by TCRdb after fastp trimmed the public reads at Q25, and only in-frame beta chains were retained. The table for this sample lists roughly 27,000 clones; 10% to 15% of them were counted only once. The ten largest clones capture under 5% of the sample. No patient had received any treatment before thyroid surgery. The sequencing input was blood. All receptors derive from a female donor with papillary thyroid cancer or a benign thyroid nodule (not recorded which). Some clones in this sample may be carry-over from other donors' samples.

This clone showed up many times. The genes are TRBV9 and TRBJ2-3, with D maybe TRBD2 (5 bases). Germline V gives CDR1 SGDLS, CDR2 YYNGEE. Trimming removed 0 bases at V and 4 bases at J, with 15 bases between. The CDR3 is made up of 16 amino acids. CDR3 nucleotides: TGTGCCAGCAGCGTAGATGGGGAGCGCCCCGCAGATACGCAGTATTTT. Protein sequence: CASSVDGERPADTQYF.

This clone was recorded many times. The chain carries TRBV28 and TRBJ1-1; 10 positions agree with TRBD1. V dropped 7 bases and J dropped 0; count of bases not matched to a gene: 2. There are 14 residues in the CDR3. Germline V lookup: CDR1 MDHEN, CDR2 SYDVKM. In DNA form, the CDR3 reads TGTGCCAGCATGGACAGGGGGTTGAACACTGAAGCTTTCTTT. Its translation: CASMDRGLNTEAFF.

This clone was observed at least ten times. The chain carries TRBV7-9 and TRBJ2-7; 8 nucleotides line up with TRBD1. J was trimmed by 4 bases and V by 1 base; bases with no gene match: 9. CDR3 size: 16 residues. Germline-derived CDR1 and CDR2 are SEHNR and FQNEAQ (reference sequence). CDR3: CASSLVDRGAIYEQYF. In DNA, the CDR3 is TGTGCCAGCAGCTTAGTAGACAGGGGCGCAATTTACGAGCAGTACTTC.

This clone has at least ten counts. The chain combines TRBV4-3 with TRBJ2-6, with D possibly being TRBD1 (5 bases). V was cut by 0 bases and J by 0 bases, with 12 bases left in between. CDR1 and CDR2 (germline): LGHNA, YSLEER. The CDR3 is 18 residues long. CDR3 coding DNA: TGCGCCAGCAGCCAAGATATCGGTAGGGGCTCTGGGGCCAACGTCCTGACTTTC. Translation gives CASSQDIGRGSGANVLTF.

This clone has a count of ten or more. CDR3: CASSLSTGLADEQFF. CDR3 nucleotides: TGTGCCAGCAGCTTGTCTACAGGGTTGGCGGATGAGCAGTTCTTC. The chain has TRBV5-4 and TRBJ2-1; D might be TRBD1 (6 bases). Trimming took 1 base from V and 8 from J, leaving 16 bases between them. The germline V gene encodes CDR1 SGHNT and CDR2 YYREEE (reference sequence). The CDR3 extends over 15 amino acids.

V gene TRBV5-1 combines with J gene TRBJ2-1; 9 nucleotides align to TRBD2. Germline CDR1 and CDR2: SGHRS and YFSETQ. The CDR3 runs 17 residues. V lost 4 bases to trimming and J lost 6 bases; unmatched junction nucleotides: 14. The CDR3 DNA sequence: TGCGCCAGCAGCATTTATAGCGGGAGAGGGGGTGGCAATGAGCAGTTCTTC. Its protein is CASSIYSGRGGGNEQFF.

This clone was recorded many times. The rearrangement links TRBV6-4 to TRBJ2-2; perhaps TRBD1 as D (5 bases). V lost 2 bases to trimming and J lost 4 bases, with 5 bases between them. This CDR3 has 13 amino acids. The germline V gene has CDR1 MRHNA and CDR2 SNTAGT. CDR3 bases: TGTGCCAGCAGTGACAGGGGCACCGGGGAGCTGTTTTTT. This encodes CASSDRGTGELFF.

This clone was seen at least ten times. This rearrangement joins TRBV20-1 to TRBJ1-1, with D unclear. The CDR3 has 11 residues. V lost 7 bases to trimming and J lost 1 base, with 7 bases between them. Germline loops: CDR1 DFQATT, CDR2 SNEGSKA (reference sequence). CDR3 protein: CSGPENTEAFF. The CDR3 coding sequence is TGCAGTGGACCCGAGAACACTGAAGCTTTCTTT.

This clone was counted ten times or more. V gene TRBV20-1 combines with J gene TRBJ1-2; TRBD1 aligns across 8 bases. Germline CDR1 reads DFQATT; CDR2 reads SNEGSKA (reference sequence). The V and J ends lost 6 bases and 7 bases, in that order; junction bases with no gene match: 16. This CDR3 region has 15 residues. The CDR3: CSAIAETGVGAGYTF. As DNA, the CDR3 is TGCAGTGCGATAGCGGAGACAGGGGTGGGGGCTGGCTACACCTTC.

This clone was detected a few times. The chain links TRBV28 to TRBJ2-1; D possibly corresponds to TRBD1 (6 bases). V was pared by 5 bases and J by 16 bases, with 15 bases between. CDR1 is MDHEN and CDR2 is SYDVKM in the germline V gene. CDR3 size: 11 residues. CDR3 loop: CASSPWWGLFF. In DNA form, the CDR3 reads TGTGCCAGCAGTCCCTGGTGGGGGCTTTTCTTC.

This clone has at least ten counts. Other nucleotide sequences from this sample produce the same CDR3. CDR3 DNA sequence: TGTGCCACCAGGACAGTCATGAACACTGAAGCTTTCTTT. This codes for CATRTVMNTEAFF. The chain employs TRBV6-1 and TRBJ1-1; TRBD1 is a possible D gene (6 bases). Per the germline V gene, CDR1 is MNHNS and CDR2 is SASEGT. Trimming took 10 bases from V and 0 from J, leaving 12 bases between them. The length of the CDR3 is 13 residues.

This clone was picked up many times. The gene calls are TRBV30 and TRBJ2-1; no firm D call. The CDR3 extends over 13 amino acids. Germline V gene lookup returns CDR1 GTSNPN and CDR2 SVGIG (reference sequence). Trimming took off 0 bases at V and 4 bases at J, with 7 bases between the two ends. CDR3 amino acids: CAWSVQIYNEQFF. For the CDR3, the DNA is TGTGCCTGGAGTGTGCAGATTTACAATGAGCAGTTCTTC.

This clone has ten or more counts. V usage is TRBV6-4 and J usage is TRBJ2-1; D possibly corresponds to TRBD2 (6 bases). V lost 0 bases and J lost 1, with 10 bases in between. The germline V gene has CDR1 MRHNA and CDR2 SNTAGT. The CDR3 totals 16 residues. The chain's CDR3 is CASSDSGGGSYNEQFF. CDR3 in DNA: TGTGCCAGCAGTGACTCGGGAGGAGGGTCCTACAATGAGCAGTTCTTC.

This clone was seen ten or more times. V usage is TRBV7-9 and J usage is TRBJ2-2; D is possibly TRBD2 (6 bases). CDR1 and CDR2 (germline): SEHNR, FQNEAQ (reference sequence). Trimming removed 8 bases from V and 5 bases from J, with 18 bases in between. This CDR3 is built from 15 residues. Here the CDR3 reads CASGHAGLQTGELFF. CDR3 DNA: TGTGCCAGCGGCCATGCGGGACTCCAGACCGGGGAGCTGTTTTTT.